Sequencing of this T cell receptor (beta chain) was carried out in a study of T cell responses to AZD1222 COVID-19 vaccine. Notes on the study in general: Variant regions that are unmutated are reportedly the target of nearly half of spike-specific TCRs. Regions 160-218 and 743-854 dominated among vaccine-associated CD4 TCRs spanning spike. At baseline, just five to seven AZD1222 recipients tested seropositive. The repertoires were collected only after the peak T cell response.

V gave up 0 bases and J gave up 0 bases, with 13 bases separating them. The CDR3 length is 16 residues. The germline V gene has CDR1 SGHRS and CDR2 YFSETQ. The assay was immunoSEQ multiplex PCR, and TCRdb's table has in-frame clones only and misses some. Of around 130,000 clones in the sample, 91% are singletons; the top ten hold 7.5% to 9.5%. As for this clone: Antigen: not known.

The sequenced sample was peripheral blood, obtained 28 days after the second dose of the MenACWY control vaccine. The sequence was obtained from an adult who received the MenACWY meningococcal vaccine as a control. The chain carries TRBV5-1 and TRBJ2-7; the D gene is possibly TRBD1 (6 bases). The CDR3 protein is CASSLGGGQPSYEQYF. In DNA form, the CDR3 reads TGCGCCAGCAGCTTGGGGGGCGGACAGCCCTCCTACGAGCAGTACTTC.